These 15 T cell receptor beta chains share one sample of origin, sequenced in a study of blood T cells in healthy people across ages. The second PCR ran about 6 to 11 cycles with a sample-barcoded 5' primer and J-beta primers. MiXCR, run by TCRdb on the 5' RACE reads, gives a single entry per CDR3 protein. The sample lists more than 1,400,000 distinct CDR3 sequences, around 42% occurring once. The sample consisted of blood. Receptors were obtained from a woman between 18 and 29 years old in good health.

This clonotype has ten or more counts. V usage is TRBV20-1 and J usage is TRBJ1-2, with a weak D call TRBD1 (6 bases). The length of the CDR3 is 16 residues. V was clipped by 0 bases and J by 4 bases, with 18 bases between them. Germline lookup yields CDR1 DFQATT and CDR2 SNEGSKA (reference sequence). CDR3: CSARDIQAGVIYGYTF. The CDR3 region has the DNA TGCAGTGCTAGAGATATCCAGGCAGGGGTGATCTATGGCTACACCTTC.

The gene calls are TRBV10-3 and TRBJ2-3; 14 bases fit TRBD2. The CDR3 runs to 13 residues. V lost 0 bases to trimming and J lost 14 bases; unmatched junction nucleotides: 1. The germline V gene has CDR1 ENHRY and CDR2 SYGVKD. This chain's CDR3 is CAISESGLAGGYF. As DNA, the CDR3 is TGTGCCATCAGTGAGTCCGGACTAGCGGGAGGGTATTTT.

The rearrangement links TRBV12-3 or TRBV12-4 to TRBJ1-2, with D possibly being TRBD1 (5 bases). The V end was cut by 7 bases, the J end by 1 base, with 10 bases between. CDR3 length: 13 residues. This CDR3 is CASTKGRNYGYTF. CDR3 bases: TGTGCCAGCACCAAGGGACGTAACTATGGCTACACCTTC.

V is TRBV6-5 and J is TRBJ2-6; D ambiguous. Germline V lookup: CDR1 MNHEY, CDR2 SVGAGI. The length of the CDR3 is 15 residues. Trimming cost V 5 bases and J 2 bases, with 10 bases left between them. CDR3: CASSLRKTGANVLTF. In nucleotides, the CDR3 is TGTGCCAGCAGTCTGAGGAAAACTGGGGCCAACGTCCTGACTTTC.

The chain links TRBV3-1 to TRBJ2-2, with TRBD1 identical over 7 bases. The CDR3 sequence is 16 residues long. CDR1 and CDR2 from the germline V gene are LGHDT and YNNKEL (reference sequence). V lost 4 bases to trimming and J lost 6 bases; unmatched junction nucleotides: 11. CDR3: CASSRDRAVGSGELFF. The CDR3 DNA is TGTGCCAGCAGCCGCGACAGGGCGGTAGGTTCCGGGGAGCTGTTTTTT.

This clonotype appeared a single time. The V gene is TRBV12-3 or TRBV12-4, the J gene TRBJ1-1; no clear D gene. Trimming took off 3 bases at V and 1 base at J, with 9 bases between the two ends. There are 14 residues in the CDR3. CDR3 coding DNA: TGTGCCAGCAGTTTTCAGCCAGGGAACACTGAAGCTTTCTTT. Residues: CASSFQPGNTEAFF.

The V call is TRBV4-2, the J call TRBJ2-5; 8 nucleotides align to TRBD2. The CDR3 runs to 16 residues. Trimming removed 4 bases from V and 1 base from J; junction bases left unmatched: 8. The V gene's germline CDR1 is LGHNA and CDR2 YNFKEQ. CDR3 loop: CASSPGIAGTQETQYF. As DNA, the CDR3 is TGTGCCAGCAGCCCCGGAATAGCGGGGACCCAAGAGACCCAGTACTTC.

V is TRBV11-2 and J is TRBJ2-7; TRBD1 aligns across 9 bases. The V and J ends lost 3 bases and 2 bases, in that order; junction bases with no gene match: 11. The V gene's germline CDR1 is SGHAT and CDR2 FQNNGV. This CDR3 has 17 amino acids. CDR3 nucleotides: TGTGCCAGCAGCTTTTCTATCCTCCGGGACAGGGCCTACGAGCAGTACTTC. Protein sequence: CASSFSILRDRAYEQYF.

This chain uses TRBV5-6 with TRBJ2-1, with 7 positions matching TRBD2. The CDR3 runs 16 residues. V lost 1 base, J lost 1 base, and 5 bases stayed unmatched. From germline, CDR1 is SGHDT and CDR2 YYEEEE. CDR3 residues: CASSLFREGSYNEQFF. CDR3 DNA: TGTGCCAGCAGCTTGTTTAGGGAGGGTTCCTACAATGAGCAGTTCTTC.

The chain couples TRBV11-2 to TRBJ2-2, with a tentative D call TRBD1 (5 bases). V was cut by 5 bases and J by 3 bases, with 13 bases left in between. Germline-derived CDR1 and CDR2 are SGHAT and FQNNGV. The CDR3 consists of 15 residues. The CDR3 here is CASSGADTYTGELFF. CDR3 nucleotide sequence: TGTGCCAGCAGCGGGGCCGACACCTACACCGGGGAGCTGTTTTTT.

This clonotype was detected only a few times. The V call is TRBV5-6, the J call TRBJ2-7, with a weak D call TRBD1 (5 bases). V lost 3 bases to trimming and J lost 1 base, with 11 bases between them. The V gene's germline CDR1 is SGHDT and CDR2 YYEEEE. The CDR3 is 14 residues long. The CDR3 DNA sequence: TGTGCCAGCAGCTGGGGCAGGAGTTCCTACGAGCAGTACTTC. It translates to CASSWGRSSYEQYF.

This sequence joins TRBV2 and TRBJ2-1; D might be TRBD1 (6 bases). The CDR3 extends over 16 amino acids. Trimming left V 5 bases short and J 10 bases short, with 24 bases between. Germline-derived CDR1 and CDR2 are SNHLY and FYNNEI. In DNA, the CDR3 is TGTGCCAGCAGTTTACTAAGGGACACAGCCTCCTACGAGCAGTTCTTC. Its protein product is CASSLLRDTASYEQFF.

The chain employs TRBV7-6 and TRBJ2-1, with D uncertain. The V gene lost 6 bases and the J gene lost 9 bases, with 18 bases spanning the gap. Germline CDR1 reads SGHVS; CDR2 reads FNYEAQ. The CDR3 sequence is 14 residues long. In nucleotides, the CDR3 is TGTGCCAGCAGTTCCCCCTGGACGAGGAGTGAGCAGTTCTTC. Its translation is CASSSPWTRSEQFF.

This chain links TRBV4-1 with TRBJ2-2; 12 bases line up with TRBD2. This CDR3 contains 18 residues. Germline trimming cut 4 bases from V and 1 base from J; bases unmatched to any gene: 7. Germline lookup yields CDR1 MGHRA and CDR2 YSYEKL. CDR3 bases: TGCGCCAGCAGCCTTTGGGCTAGCGGGGGGGGGAACACCGGGGAGCTGTTTTTT. This translates into CASSLWASGGGNTGELFF.

V usage is TRBV3-1 and J usage is TRBJ2-3; no clear D gene. Per germline, CDR1 LGHDT and CDR2 YNNKEL (reference sequence). This CDR3 has 13 residues. Trimming took off 4 bases at V and 4 bases at J, with 9 bases between the two ends. The CDR3 bases are TGTGCCAGCAGCCTGGAATTGGCAGATACGCAGTATTTT. The encoded protein is CASSLELADTQYF.